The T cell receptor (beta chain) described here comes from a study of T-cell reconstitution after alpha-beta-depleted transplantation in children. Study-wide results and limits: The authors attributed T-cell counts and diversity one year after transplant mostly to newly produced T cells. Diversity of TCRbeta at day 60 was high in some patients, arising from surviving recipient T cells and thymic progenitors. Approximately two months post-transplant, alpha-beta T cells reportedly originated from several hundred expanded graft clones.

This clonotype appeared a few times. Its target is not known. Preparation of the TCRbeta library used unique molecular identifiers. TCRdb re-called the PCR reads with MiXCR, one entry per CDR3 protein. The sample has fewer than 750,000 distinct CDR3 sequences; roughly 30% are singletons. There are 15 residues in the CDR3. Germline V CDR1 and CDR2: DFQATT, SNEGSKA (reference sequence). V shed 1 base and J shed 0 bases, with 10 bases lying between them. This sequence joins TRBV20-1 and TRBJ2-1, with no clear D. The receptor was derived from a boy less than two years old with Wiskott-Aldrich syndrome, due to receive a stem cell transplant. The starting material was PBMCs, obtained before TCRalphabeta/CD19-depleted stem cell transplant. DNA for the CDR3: TGCAGTGCTAGAGGTATCTCGAGCTCCTACAATGAGCAGTTCTTC. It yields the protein CSARGISSSYNEQFF.